The 27 T cell receptor beta chains below come from one sample, sequenced in a study of patients and donors after allogeneic stem cell transplantation. In TCRdb, the RT-PCR reads were re-called with MiXCR into one record per CDR3 protein. The sample carries some 200,000 distinct CDR3 sequences, around two fifths recorded once. The source material was blood, either unsorted or a sorted T cell fraction (not recorded which). The source of these receptors is a human donor who was either an allogeneic HSCT recipient or a stem cell or donor lymphocyte infusion donor (not recorded which). It is not recorded whose cells these are; they may come from a transplant donor.

A few counts support this clonotype. The chain employs TRBV15 and TRBJ1-1; tentatively, D is TRBD1 (5 bases). From germline, CDR1 is LNHNV and CDR2 YYDKDF (reference sequence). The CDR3 loop spans 15 amino acids. V lost 0 bases and J lost 4, with 12 bases in between. The DNA of the CDR3 is TGTGCCACCAGCAGAGATCACCCAGGGACCACTGAAGCTTTCTTT. Its protein product is CATSRDHPGTTEAFF.

This clonotype came up once. The rearrangement uses TRBV28 and TRBJ2-7, with 8 bases fitting TRBD1. Germline V lookup: CDR1 MDHEN, CDR2 SYDVKM. Losses at the gene ends were 6 bases for V and 3 bases for J; bases not matched to a gene: 7. The CDR3 spans 14 residues. The CDR3: CASRPQGAIYEQYF. The CDR3 bases are TGTGCCAGCAGACCGCAGGGGGCGATCTACGAGCAGTACTTC.

The CDR3 DNA is TGTGCCAGCAGCTTAGATTATGGGGGCGAGGAGACCCAGTACTTC. The encoded protein is CASSLDYGGEETQYF. The gene calls are TRBV11-2 and TRBJ2-5; the D gene is possibly TRBD1 (6 bases). The CDR3 loop spans 15 amino acids. Between the trimmed V and J ends, which lost 0 bases and 5 bases, there was a span of 13 bases. The germline V gene has CDR1 SGHAT and CDR2 FQNNGV.

This clonotype was picked up a small number of times. The V and J genes are TRBV20-1 and TRBJ1-1; D remains ambiguous. V gave up 0 bases and J gave up 1 base, with 6 bases separating them. The CDR3 spans 13 residues. Germline V gene lookup returns CDR1 DFQATT and CDR2 SNEGSKA (reference sequence). CDR3 sequence reads: CSARDWRNTEAFF. CDR3 bases: TGCAGTGCTAGAGATTGGAGGAACACTGAAGCTTTCTTT.

The V call is TRBV5-4, the J call TRBJ1-1; D unclear. Germline CDR1 SGHNT, CDR2 YYREEE (reference sequence). Trimming shortened V by 2 bases and J by 0 bases, and 8 bases separated the two germline ends. This CDR3 is 14 amino acids long. CDR3 sequence reads: CASSLDRMNTEAFF. CDR3 nucleotides: TGTGCCAGCAGCTTAGATCGCATGAACACTGAAGCTTTCTTT.

This clonotype was picked up a small number of times. This chain links TRBV4-3 with TRBJ1-4; a weak D match, TRBD1 (5 bases). CDR1 and CDR2 from the germline V gene are LGHNA and YSLEER. This CDR3 comprises 14 residues. V shed 0 bases and J shed 7 bases, with 9 bases lying between them. CDR3 nucleotide sequence: TGCGCCAGCAGCCAAGATTCGGGGGTTGAAAAACTGTTTTTT. It translates to CASSQDSGVEKLFF.

The chain couples TRBV6-5 to TRBJ2-5; no clear D gene. Germline V gene sequence: CDR1 MNHEY, CDR2 SVGAGI. The CDR3 extends over 17 amino acids. Deletions cut 2 bases from V and 2 bases from J, with 18 bases between. The CDR3 loop reads CASSYVWSEVVQETQYF. The CDR3 coding sequence is TGTGCCAGCAGTTACGTTTGGAGCGAAGTTGTACAAGAGACCCAGTACTTC.

This clonotype occurred a few times. The chain links TRBV12-3 or TRBV12-4 to TRBJ2-1; D unclear. The CDR3 has 12 amino acids. The ends were cut back, 6 bases at V and 5 bases at J, with 8 bases in the middle. CDR3: CASSPDNNEQFF. CDR3 in DNA: TGTGCCAGCAGCCCCGACAACAATGAGCAGTTCTTC.

This clonotype occurred a few times. This chain's CDR3 is CASTPLETEAFF. The CDR3 DNA sequence: TGTGCCAGCACCCCTCTAGAGACTGAAGCTTTCTTT. The gene calls are TRBV12-3 or TRBV12-4 and TRBJ1-1; no definite D call. CDR3 length equals 12 residues. The V and J ends lost 7 bases and 5 bases respectively, with 11 bases between them.

This chain links TRBV7-8 with TRBJ2-2, with D possibly TRBD1 on 7 matching bases. V lost 5 bases, J lost 5 bases, and 18 bases lay in between. The CDR3 length is 16 residues. The germline V gene encodes CDR1 SGHVS and CDR2 FQNEAQ. This chain's CDR3 is CASSPSTGAGTGELFF. In DNA form, the CDR3 reads TGTGCCAGCAGCCCCTCCACAGGGGCGGGGACCGGGGAGCTGTTTTTT.

The chain links TRBV7-8 to TRBJ1-2; possibly TRBD1 for D (6 bases). This CDR3 is built from 14 residues. The ends were cut back, 5 bases at V and 3 bases at J, with 13 bases in the middle. CDR1 and CDR2 from the germline V gene are SGHVS and FQNEAQ. Written as DNA, the CDR3 is TGTGCCAGCAGCACCCGGGGGCGAGACTATGGCTACACCTTC. As protein: CASSTRGRDYGYTF.

There are a few counts of this clonotype. The V and J genes are TRBV6-5 and TRBJ1-1; unclear D gene. CDR3 length: 16 amino acids. V was cut by 0 bases and J by 8 bases, with 19 bases left in between. CDR1 MNHEY and CDR2 SVGAGI come from the germline V gene. For the CDR3, the DNA is TGTGCCAGCAGTTACTCGATCGGCGTGGTGGCACAGGAAGCTTTCTTT. Translation gives CASSYSIGVVAQEAFF.

In this sample, this clonotype turned up a few times. The chain carries TRBV20-1 and TRBJ1-1, with D possibly TRBD1 on 6 matching bases. V lost 3 bases and J lost 1, with 15 bases in between. Germline V gene sequence: CDR1 DFQATT, CDR2 SNEGSKA (reference sequence). The CDR3 sequence is 15 residues long. CDR3 nucleotides: TGCAGTGCTAGGAGCTTCGTACAGGGGAACACTGAAGCTTTCTTT. Amino acid sequence: CSARSFVQGNTEAFF.

The rearrangement links TRBV3-1 to TRBJ2-7; 7 bases agree with TRBD2. The CDR3 spans 13 residues. Germline V lookup: CDR1 LGHDT, CDR2 YNNKEL (reference sequence). V lost 2 bases and J lost 10; bases outside the gene matches: 8. CDR3 coding DNA: TGTGCCAGCAGCCAAAAACCCCTAGCGGTCCAGTACTTC. Protein: CASSQKPLAVQYF.

The CDR3 here is CASSRDRGHGYTF. For the CDR3, the DNA is TGTGCCAGCAGTCGGGACAGGGGGCATGGCTACACCTTC. The chain uses TRBV12-3 or TRBV12-4 and TRBJ1-2, with TRBD1 identical over 12 bases. Trimming took 5 bases from V and 6 from J; bases not matched to a gene: 1. CDR3 length: 13 amino acids.

The chain uses TRBV29-1 and TRBJ2-7; 7 bases are a match to TRBD2. J was trimmed by 3 bases and V by 4 bases; bases with no gene match: 9. CDR1 and CDR2 from the germline V gene are SQVTM and ANQGSEA. This CDR3 has 14 residues. This CDR3 reads CSVVGVAGVYEQYF. CDR3 DNA sequence: TGCAGCGTTGTTGGGGTAGCGGGCGTCTACGAGCAGTACTTC.

This clonotype was seen a few times. The chain is built from TRBV14 and TRBJ2-7, with D perhaps TRBD1 (5 bases). This CDR3 contains 16 residues. Germline values: CDR1 SGHDN, CDR2 FVKESK. V lost 1 base and J 0 bases, leaving 13 bases between the germline ends. CDR3 DNA sequence: TGTGCCAGCAGCCAAGTAGGGGTTCCTAGCTCCTACGAGCAGTACTTC. Encoded protein: CASSQVGVPSSYEQYF. Complete variable domain (other parts from reference TRBV14 and TRBJ2-7): EAGVTQFPSHSVIEKGQTVTLRCDPISGHDNLYWYRRVMGKEIKFLLHFVKESKQDESGMPNNRFLAERTGGTYSTLKVQPAELEDSGVYFCASSQVGVPSSYEQYFGPGTRLTVT.

The gene calls are TRBV5-1 and TRBJ1-2; 7 bases agree with TRBD1. Germline V lookup: CDR1 SGHRS, CDR2 YFSETQ. Losses at the gene ends were 1 base for V and 2 bases for J; bases not matched to a gene: 5. CDR3 length equals 15 residues. The CDR3 loop reads CASSLYTGANYGYTF. CDR3 in DNA: TGCGCCAGCAGCTTGTATACAGGGGCCAACTATGGCTACACCTTC.

This clonotype was observed a few times. The rearrangement uses TRBV25-1 and TRBJ2-7; maybe TRBD2 (5 bases). Trimming removed 6 bases at V and 7 bases at J, with 19 bases between. From germline, CDR1 is MGHDK and CDR2 SYGVNS. The CDR3 extends over 14 amino acids. The CDR3 protein is CASRGWEPNGEQYF. Written as DNA, the CDR3 is TGTGCCAGCAGAGGGTGGGAGCCAAACGGGGAGCAGTACTTC.

The chain joins TRBV20-1 to TRBJ1-3; D is unclear. CDR3 length: 17 amino acids. Germline V CDR1 and CDR2: DFQATT, SNEGSKA (reference sequence). V gave up 4 bases and J gave up 4 bases, with 23 bases separating them. The CDR3 DNA reads as TGCAGTGCTAATCGGGGAAACGTCTTTAACTCGGGAAACACCATATATTTT. This encodes CSANRGNVFNSGNTIYF.

The genes are TRBV5-1 and TRBJ2-3; TRBD2 matches at 12 bases. The V gene's germline CDR1 is SGHRS and CDR2 YFSETQ. After removal of 4 bases from V and 2 bases from J, the junction contained 8 bases not matched to a gene. This CDR3 has 17 residues. CDR3: CASSPMTSGGLTDTQYF. CDR3 coding DNA: TGCGCCAGCAGCCCTATGACTAGCGGGGGACTCACAGATACGCAGTATTTT.

The J gene is TRBJ2-2, the V gene TRBV4-2; weak D call: TRBD2 (6 bases). Trimming shortened V by 3 bases and J by 2 bases, and 10 bases separated the two germline ends. The CDR3 covers 15 residues. The germline V gene encodes CDR1 LGHNA and CDR2 YNFKEQ. CDR3 region: CASSHPGLNTGELFF. DNA for the CDR3: TGTGCCAGCAGCCACCCCGGACTAAACACCGGGGAGCTGTTTTTT.

The chain combines TRBV6-2 or TRBV6-3 with TRBJ2-5; D is ambiguous. V was clipped by 7 bases and J by 0 bases, with 9 bases between them. Germline CDR1 is MNHEY and CDR2 is SVGEGT. This CDR3 has 13 residues. CDR3 in amino acids: CASTQVYQETQYF. The CDR3 bases are TGTGCCAGCACCCAGGTGTACCAAGAGACCCAGTACTTC.

V usage is TRBV4-3 and J usage is TRBJ2-1; D unresolved. The ends were cut back, 0 bases at V and 0 bases at J, with 18 bases in the middle. This CDR3 has 19 residues. CDR1 is LGHNA and CDR2 is YSLEER in the germline V gene. The CDR3 is CASSQDLNLDVSSYNEQFF. The DNA of the CDR3 is TGCGCCAGCAGCCAAGACCTTAACTTGGACGTTAGCTCCTACAATGAGCAGTTCTTC.

The J gene is TRBJ2-2, the V gene TRBV27; D remains ambiguous. Trimming shortened V by 8 bases and J by 4 bases, and 11 bases separated the two germline ends. The germline CDR1 and CDR2 sequences are MNHEY and SMNVEV (reference sequence). This CDR3 spans 13 amino acids. CDR3 nucleotides: TGTGCCAGCCATGCTGGTAGCACCGGGGAGCTGTTTTTT. Residues: CASHAGSTGELFF.

This clonotype was recorded a few times. The gene calls are TRBV5-6 and TRBJ1-1; TRBD1 matches 9 bases. The CDR3 consists of 13 residues. The V gene end was trimmed by 4 bases and the J gene end by 5 bases; junction bases not matched to a gene: 3. Germline assignment: CDR1 SGHDT and CDR2 YYEEEE. CDR3 DNA sequence: TGTGCCAGCAGCCACGGGACAGGGACTGAAGCTTTCTTT. It specifies CASSHGTGTEAFF.

V usage is TRBV9 and J usage is TRBJ2-5; no clear D gene. Germline CDR1 SGDLS, CDR2 YYNGEE. V shed 1 base and J shed 3 bases, with 16 bases lying between them. This CDR3 comprises 16 residues. CDR3 nucleotide sequence: TGTGCCAGCAGCGTAAGAGTAGGGTTTGGCGAAGAGACCCAGTACTTC. This translates into CASSVRVGFGEETQYF.